A single sample gave rise to the 10 T cell receptor beta chains below, sequenced in a study of blood T cells in healthy people across ages. A second PCR, run for about 7 to 11 cycles, used a sample-barcoded 5' primer plus a J-beta primer mix. Each CDR3 protein gets one entry after TCRdb re-called the 5' RACE reads with MiXCR. The sample consists of roughly 680,000 distinct CDR3 sequences, around 49% of them appearing once. What was sequenced was blood. The receptors were gathered from a woman aged 55-75 years in good health.

The rearrangement links TRBV20-1 to TRBJ2-7, with 9 bases identical to TRBD2. This CDR3 has 14 residues. Germline trimming cut 6 bases from V and 7 bases from J; bases unmatched to any gene: 13. Looked up from germline, CDR1 is DFQATT and CDR2 is SNEGSKA (reference sequence). CDR3 in amino acids: CSATSSGAYNEQYF. The CDR3 DNA sequence: TGCAGTGCAACTTCTAGCGGGGCCTACAATGAGCAGTACTTC.

V usage is TRBV18 and J usage is TRBJ1-2; tentatively, D is TRBD1 (6 bases). V shed 0 bases and J shed 4 bases, with 9 bases lying between them. There are 14 residues in the CDR3. Germline assignment: CDR1 KGHSH and CDR2 LQKENI. The CDR3 loop reads CASSPPLQGYGYTF. CDR3 coding DNA: TGTGCCAGCTCACCACCGTTACAGGGCTATGGCTACACCTTC.

This clonotype was detected only a few times. The chain links TRBV9 to TRBJ1-6, with D perhaps TRBD1 (5 bases). The germline CDR1 and CDR2 sequences are SGDLS and YYNGEE. This CDR3 is 14 amino acids long. Trimming took 2 bases from V and 5 from J, leaving 8 bases between them. CDR3 DNA sequence: TGTGCCAGCAGCGTTGGGGGGAATAATTCACCCCTCCACTTT. Its protein is CASSVGGNNSPLHF.

This clonotype has only a few counts. The chain is built from TRBV28 and TRBJ1-2; D unclear. The CDR3 runs 13 residues. V lost 7 bases to trimming and J lost 3 bases, with 12 bases between them. Germline-derived CDR1 and CDR2 are MDHEN and SYDVKM. CDR3 in amino acids: CASTKGKDYGYTF. CDR3 in DNA: TGTGCCAGCACGAAAGGAAAGGACTATGGCTACACCTTC.

This rearrangement joins TRBV29-1 to TRBJ2-1; D is possibly TRBD1 or TRBD2 (5 bases each). V lost 4 bases and J 8 bases, leaving 12 bases between the germline ends. The CDR3 loop spans 12 amino acids. Germline V gives CDR1 SQVTM, CDR2 ANQGSEA. In DNA form, the CDR3 reads TGCAGCGTTGTTGGGGGAAGCGATGAGCAGTTCTTC. It yields the protein CSVVGGSDEQFF.

This clonotype was observed a few times. This sequence joins TRBV7-8 and TRBJ2-6; TRBD1 matches at 8 bases. Trimming at V came to 6 bases and at J to 0 bases, leaving 7 bases not matched to a gene. Germline V lookup: CDR1 SGHVS, CDR2 FQNEAQ. CDR3 length: 17 residues. The CDR3 loop is CASRLGQGISGANVLTF. The CDR3 DNA sequence: TGTGCCAGCAGACTAGGACAGGGTATCTCTGGGGCCAACGTCCTGACTTTC.

The gene calls are TRBV28 and TRBJ2-1; maybe TRBD2 (6 bases). Per the germline V gene, CDR1 is MDHEN and CDR2 is SYDVKM. CDR3 length equals 18 residues. V lost 6 bases to trimming and J lost 0 bases, with 21 bases between them. The CDR3 DNA sequence: TGTGCCAGCAGATTGGGGGGAGCAGGCCCAAACTCCTACAATGAGCAGTTCTTC. Translation: CASRLGGAGPNSYNEQFF.

J is TRBJ2-1 and V is TRBV3-1; TRBD1 matches at 11 bases. Trimming at V came to 3 bases and at J to 7 bases, leaving 8 bases not matched to a gene. Germline CDR1 is LGHDT and CDR2 is YNNKEL (reference sequence). The CDR3 consists of 16 residues. The CDR3 loop reads CASSQGDRGGKNEQFF. DNA for the CDR3: TGTGCCAGCAGCCAGGGGGACAGGGGGGGTAAGAATGAGCAGTTCTTC.

The chain employs TRBV5-1 and TRBJ2-1; the D gene is possibly TRBD2 (6 bases). V was cut by 2 bases and J by 2 bases, with 11 bases left in between. CDR1 is SGHRS, CDR2 YFSETQ, per germline. This CDR3 spans 15 amino acids. In nucleotides, the CDR3 is TGCGCCAGCAGCTTAGGAGGGATTACCTACAATGAGCAGTTCTTC. It yields the protein CASSLGGITYNEQFF.

This chain connects TRBV3-1 to TRBJ2-3; D is uncertain. CDR3 length: 15 amino acids. V lost 0 bases to trimming and J lost 6 bases, with 13 bases between them. The germline V gene has CDR1 LGHDT and CDR2 YNNKEL (reference sequence). Written as DNA, the CDR3 is TGTGCCAGCAGCCAAGATCCCTCCGACTGGGATACGCAGTATTTT. Protein sequence: CASSQDPSDWDTQYF.